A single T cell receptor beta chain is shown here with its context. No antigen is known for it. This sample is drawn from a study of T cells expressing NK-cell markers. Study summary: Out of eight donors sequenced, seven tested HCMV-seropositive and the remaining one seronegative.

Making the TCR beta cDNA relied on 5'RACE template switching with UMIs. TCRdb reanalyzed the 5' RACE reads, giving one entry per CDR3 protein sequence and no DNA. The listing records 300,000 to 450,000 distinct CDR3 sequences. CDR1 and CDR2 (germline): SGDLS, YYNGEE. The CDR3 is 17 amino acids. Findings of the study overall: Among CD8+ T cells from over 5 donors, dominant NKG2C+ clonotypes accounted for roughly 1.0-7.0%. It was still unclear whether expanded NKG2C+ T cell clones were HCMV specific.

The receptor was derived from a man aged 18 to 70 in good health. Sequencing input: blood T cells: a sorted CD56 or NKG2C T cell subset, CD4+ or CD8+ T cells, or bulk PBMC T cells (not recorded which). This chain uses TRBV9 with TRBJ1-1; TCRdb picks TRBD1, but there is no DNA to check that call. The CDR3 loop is CASSYFPPGQGAYEAFF.